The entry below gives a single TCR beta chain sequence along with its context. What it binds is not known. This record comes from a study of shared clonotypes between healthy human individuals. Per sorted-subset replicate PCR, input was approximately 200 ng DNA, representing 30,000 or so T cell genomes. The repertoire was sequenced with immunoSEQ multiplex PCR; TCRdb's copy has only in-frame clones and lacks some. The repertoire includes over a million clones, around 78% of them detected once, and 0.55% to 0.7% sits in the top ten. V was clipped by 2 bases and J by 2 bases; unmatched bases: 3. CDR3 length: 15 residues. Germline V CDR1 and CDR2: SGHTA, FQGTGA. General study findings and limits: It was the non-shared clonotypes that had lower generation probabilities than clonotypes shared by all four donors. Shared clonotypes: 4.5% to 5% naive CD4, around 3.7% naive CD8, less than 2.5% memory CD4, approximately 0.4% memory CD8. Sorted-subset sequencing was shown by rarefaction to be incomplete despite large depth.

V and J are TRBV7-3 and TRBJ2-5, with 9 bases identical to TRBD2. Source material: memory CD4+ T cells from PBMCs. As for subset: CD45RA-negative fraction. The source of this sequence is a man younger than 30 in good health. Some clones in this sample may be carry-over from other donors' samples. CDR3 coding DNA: TGTGCCAGCAGCTTAGGACTAGCGTCGCAAGAGACCCAGTACTTC. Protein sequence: CASSLGLASQETQYF.